Listed below are T cell receptor beta chains from one sample, sequenced in a study of immune evolution from preneoplasia to lung adenocarcinoma. The protocol was immunoSEQ multiplex PCR, while the TCRdb copy is restricted to in-frame clones and leaves out a portion. This table has about 14,000 clones, more than 80% appearing once. Sequencing was performed on FFPE minimally invasive lung adenocarcinoma tissue. The receptors stem from a person between 65 and 79 years old with lung adenocarcinoma. The CDR3 runs from the conserved cysteine through the conserved F or W. A D gene is named only where the DNA matches it firmly. Not all rows give a size; the values are once, few, many and, for expanded clones, a class.

d_call,j_call,v_call,clone_size,cdr3_nt,cdr3_aa
TRBD1,TRBJ1-6,TRBV11-2,few,TGTGCCAGCAGCTTAATACCGGGGACAGGGGAATCACCCCTCCACTTT,CASSLIPGTGESPLHF
TRBD2,TRBJ2-1,TRBV28,.,TGTGCCAGCAGTAAAGCGGGAGGACGCAATGAGCAGTTCTTC,CASSKAGGRNEQFF
.,TRBJ1-1,TRBV5-4,.,TGTGCCAGCAGCTTTCGGGGAGGGAGGAACACTGAAGCTTTCTTT,CASSFRGGRNTEAFF
.,TRBJ2-1,TRBV7-8,.,TGTGCCAGCAGCTTAAGAGTAAGCAATGAGCAGTTCTTC,CASSLRVSNEQFF
.,TRBJ2-2,TRBV5-6,.,TGTGCCAGCAGCTTGGTGGTAACCGGGGAGCTGTTTTTT,CASSLVVTGELFF
.,TRBJ2-1,TRBV6-1,.,TGTGCCAGCAGAGGTAGCAGGGATGAGCAGTTCTTC,CASRGSRDEQFF
.,TRBJ1-4,TRBV9,.,TGTGCCAGCAGCGTGGGGCAGGCGCATGAAAAACTGTTTTTT,CASSVGQAHEKLFF
.,TRBJ2-3,TRBV7-3,.,TGTGCCAGCAGCTTCGGGACTAGCACAGATACGCAGTATTTT,CASSFGTSTDTQYF
.,TRBJ2-7,TRBV7-3,.,TGTGCCAGCAGCCTTGGGGGTTTCGCCTACGAGCAGTACTTC,CASSLGGFAYEQYF
.,TRBJ1-5,TRBV28,once,TGTGCCAGCAGTTTTAGGGTTGGGGCTTATCAGCCCCAGCATTTT,CASSFRVGAYQPQHF
TRBD1,TRBJ1-5,TRBV27,once,TGTGCCAGCAGTGACAGGGAGAATCAGCCCCAGCATTTT,CASSDRENQPQHF
TRBD1,TRBJ1-2,TRBV7-3,few,TGTGCCAGCAGCTTAAATGTAGGGGGCCATGGCTACACCTTC,CASSLNVGGHGYTF
.,TRBJ2-7,TRBV2,.,TGTGCCAGCAGTGAGCAGGGTAGCTCCTACGAGCAGTACTTC,CASSEQGSSYEQYF
TRBD2,TRBJ2-1,TRBV5-1,.,TGCGCCAGCAGCCGGGGACTAGCGGGGGGCAATGAGCAGTTCTTC,CASSRGLAGGNEQFF
TRBD2,TRBJ2-7,TRBV29-1,once,TGCAGCGTTGAAACTAGCGGGTACGAGCAGTACTTC,CSVETSGYEQYF
TRBD1,TRBJ1-4,TRBV5-1,once,TGCGCCAGCAGCTTGGGGGACAGTCCCAAGGAAAAACTGTTTTTT,CASSLGDSPKEKLFF
TRBD2,TRBJ2-2,TRBV2,.,TGTGCCAGCAGTTGGGGTCTAGCGGGAGATGACACCGGGGAGCTGTTTTTT,CASSWGLAGDDTGELFF
.,TRBJ1-5,TRBV28,.,TGTGCCAGCAAGGAGGGGAGGAACTATAGCAATCAGCCCCAGCATTTT,CASKEGRNYSNQPQHF
.,TRBJ2-2,TRBV30,.,TGTGCCTGGAGTCGGATAGGGGACTACACCGGGGAGCTGTTTTTT,CAWSRIGDYTGELFF
TRBD1,TRBJ1-1,TRBV5-6,.,TGTGCCAGCAGCTCCGGACAGGGGGAGAGTGGGGCTTTCTTT,CASSSGQGESGAFF
.,TRBJ2-2,TRBV6-5,.,TGTGCCAGCAGGTCCCTCTCTGGGGAGCTGTTTTTT,CASRSLSGELFF
TRBD1,TRBJ1-2,TRBV14,.,TGTGCCAGCAGCCATTTGACAGGGGGTTCTAACTATGGCTACACCTTC,CASSHLTGGSNYGYTF
.,TRBJ2-7,TRBV11-3,few,TGTGCCAGCAGCAGAAGCTACGAGCAGTACTTC,CASSRSYEQYF
.,TRBJ2-3,TRBV5-6,few,TGTGCCAGCAGCATAATGGGGGATACGCAGTATTTT,CASSIMGDTQYF
TRBD2,TRBJ2-7,TRBV28,.,TGTGCCAGCAGTAGGACTAGCGGCACCTACGAGCAGTACTTC,CASSRTSGTYEQYF
.,TRBJ2-7,TRBV7-2,.,TGTGCCAGCAGCCCGAGGTTTGAGGTTCGGAAGGGCAAGCAGTACTTC,CASSPRFEVRKGKQYF
TRBD1,TRBJ1-1,TRBV11-3,.,TGTGCCAGCAGCTTCTCGACAGGGAGGACTGAAGCTTTCTTT,CASSFSTGRTEAFF
TRBD1,TRBJ1-1,TRBV28,.,TGTGCCAGCAGTCAAACGACAGGGAGGTCTGAAGCTTTCTTT,CASSQTTGRSEAFF
.,TRBJ1-1,TRBV27,.,TGTGCCAGCACCCGAGGGGGGTCGGGGATGAACACTGAAGCTTTCTTT,CASTRGGSGMNTEAFF
TRBD1,TRBJ2-7,TRBV28,.,TGTGCCAGCACGCCGGGGGACAGGGTTTACGAGCAGTACTTC,CASTPGDRVYEQYF
TRBD1,TRBJ2-1,TRBV18,.,TGTGCCAGCTCTGTCGGGACAGGGGGATACAATGAGCAGTTCTTC,CASSVGTGGYNEQFF
.,TRBJ1-1,TRBV19,.,TGTGCCAGTAGTAGGGGGGTCGGGGACTTAGGGACTGAAGCTTTCTTT,CASSRGVGDLGTEAFF
.,TRBJ2-7,TRBV6-1,few,TGTGCCAGCGCGGGTAGCGGAAACTCCTACGAGCAGTACTTC,CASAGSGNSYEQYF
.,TRBJ1-2,TRBV29-1,once,TGCAGCGTTGAAGTGTTCGGCCTGACCAACTATGGCTACACCTTC,CSVEVFGLTNYGYTF
TRBD1,TRBJ2-5,TRBV25-1,.,TGTGCCAGCTCGGGACAGGGGGAAGTCCAAGAGACCCAGTACTTC,CASSGQGEVQETQYF
.,TRBJ1-1,TRBV5-6,.,TGTGCCAGCAGCTTTCAGGGGCATGAAGCTTTCTTT,CASSFQGHEAFF
.,TRBJ1-2,TRBV28,.,TGTGCCAGCATTGGATCAGGCGAGAACTATGGCTACACCTTC,CASIGSGENYGYTF
.,TRBJ1-2,TRBV29-1,.,TGCAGCGGGGAGACAGCTAACTATGGCTACACCTTC,CSGETANYGYTF
TRBD1,TRBJ2-4,TRBV19,.,TGTGCCAGTAGTACTCCAACAGGGGCACGAGACATTCAGTACTTC,CASSTPTGARDIQYF
.,TRBJ2-7,TRBV5-6,.,TGTGCCAGCAGCTTGTGGTTTCCCCCCTACGAGCAGTACTTC,CASSLWFPPYEQYF
TRBD1,TRBJ1-2,TRBV11-2,.,TGTGCCAGCAGCTTGCGGGACAGGGTGGGCGTTGATGGCTACACCTTC,CASSLRDRVGVDGYTF
TRBD2,TRBJ2-7,TRBV11-3,.,TGTGCCAGCAGCGGTAAAGCGGGAGGTTACGAGCAGTACTTC,CASSGKAGGYEQYF
TRBD1,TRBJ1-4,TRBV11-1,.,TGTGCCAGCAGTCAACCGGGACAGGGACAGGAGAAACTGTTTTTT,CASSQPGQGQEKLFF
.,TRBJ1-1,TRBV7-3,.,TGTGCCAGCAGCGTCGGGACCGCGAACACTGAAGCTTTCTTT,CASSVGTANTEAFF
TRBD1,TRBJ1-5,TRBV7-9,.,TGTGCCAGCAGCTTCGGACAGGGGAGGCAGCCCCAGCATTTT,CASSFGQGRQPQHF
.,TRBJ1-4,TRBV18,.,TGTGCCAGCTCACGGAGCCCAACTAATGAAAAACTGTTTTTT,CASSRSPTNEKLFF
.,TRBJ1-6,TRBV7-2,once,TGTGCCAGCAGCACAACAGGGTCTAATTCACCCCTCCACTTT,CASSTTGSNSPLHF
.,TRBJ1-1,TRBV21-1,.,TGTGCCAGCAGGGACCTAGGGGACATTGAAGCTTTCTTT,CASRDLGDIEAFF
.,TRBJ2-7,TRBV7-8,.,TGTGCCAGCATTGCTCAGCTACACTCCTACGAGCAGTACTTC,CASIAQLHSYEQYF
.,TRBJ1-1,TRBV29-1,.,TGCAGCGTTGAGACGGTATCGAAAGAAGCTTTCTTT,CSVETVSKEAFF
.,TRBJ1-1,TRBV28,once,TGTGCCAGCAGTCTTCGGTGGACTGAAGCTTTCTTT,CASSLRWTEAFF
.,TRBJ1-2,TRBV4-1,.,TGCGCCAGCAGCCAAGATGAGGGGGTCGCAAACTATGGCTACACCTTC,CASSQDEGVANYGYTF
TRBD2,TRBJ2-3,TRBV2,once,TGTGCCAGCAAGACTAGCGGGAGGGTTGGCACAGATACGCAGTATTTT,CASKTSGRVGTDTQYF
.,TRBJ2-6,TRBV30,.,TGTGCCTGGAGTTCGGGACGGGACTCTGGGGCCAACGTCCTGACTTTC,CAWSSGRDSGANVLTF
.,TRBJ1-5,TRBV30,.,TGTGCCTGGAGTGTAGGTATATTGGGGAATCAGCCCCAGCATTTT,CAWSVGILGNQPQHF
.,TRBJ2-2,TRBV6-9,.,TGTGCCAGCAGCCCCGTGAGGGTCCGGGGAGCTGTTTTT,CASSPVRVRGAVF
.,TRBJ2-5,TRBV28,.,TGTGCTACCATGGTGGGGAAGGAGACCCAGTACTTC,CATMVGKETQYF